These T cell receptor beta chains were read from a single sample in a study of blood T cell repertoires in COVID-19. Assay used: immunoSEQ multiplex PCR; TCRdb lists only in-frame clones, some missing. Found here are about 330,000 clones, about 87% of them singletons; the top ten hold roughly 5.3%. Sample: PBMCs or T cells enriched from blood (not recorded which). Receptors were obtained from a woman under 40 who had recovered from COVID-19. Both conserved end residues are part of each CDR3. D genes are given only for firm matches. Some rows mark clone size as missing; the rest say once, few, many or name a class of expanded clone.

clone size	V gene	J gene	D gene	CDR3 protein	CDR3 DNA
NA	TRBV4-3	TRBJ1-2	NA	CASSQADTYHGYTF	TGCGCCAGCAGCCAGGCTGACACGTACCATGGCTACACCTTC
few	TRBV9	TRBJ2-2	TRBD1	CASSAGQGAKTGELFF	TGTGCCAGCAGCGCCGGACAGGGGGCGAAGACCGGGGAGCTGTTTTTT
NA	TRBV7-3	TRBJ2-7	NA	CASSFEGAGEQYF	TGTGCCAGCAGCTTCGAGGGGGCGGGGGAGCAGTACTTC
NA	TRBV23-1	TRBJ1-2	NA	CASSQSKEPYGYTF	TGCGCCAGCAGTCAATCAAAGGAGCCCTATGGCTACACCTTC
NA	TRBV27	TRBJ1-1	TRBD1	CASSPVTGRGLAFF	TGTGCCAGCAGTCCCGTAACAGGCAGGGGGCTAGCTTTCTTT
NA	TRBV30	TRBJ1-6	TRBD1	CAWSGGQGNSPLHF	TGTGCCTGGAGTGGGGGACAGGGGAATTCACCCCTCCACTTT
NA	TRBV2	TRBJ1-4	TRBD1	CASSWTGKRKLFF	TGTGCCAGCAGTTGGACAGGGAAGAGAAAACTGTTTTTT
NA	TRBV7-9	TRBJ2-3	TRBD2	CASSSGTSGGAYGDTQYF	TGTGCCAGCAGCTCCGGGACTAGCGGGGGGGCCTATGGAGATACGCAGTATTTT
NA	TRBV6-5	TRBJ2-7	TRBD1	CASSNRRTGTYEQYF	TGTGCCAGCAGTAACCGACGGACAGGGACCTACGAGCAGTACTTC
NA	TRBV5-1	TRBJ2-7	NA	CASSSDATGTEQYF	TGCGCCAGCAGCTCCGACGCCACCGGGACAGAGCAGTACTTC
NA	TRBV10-2	TRBJ2-2	TRBD1	CASSGTGATGELFF	TGCGCCAGCAGTGGGACAGGGGCCACCGGGGAGCTGTTTTTT
NA	TRBV5-1	TRBJ1-5	TRBD1	CASSLGTGNQPQHF	TGCGCCAGCAGCTTGGGGACAGGGAATCAGCCCCAGCATTTT
NA	TRBV7-6	TRBJ2-6	TRBD1	CASSLLSGGQAGANVLTF	TGTGCCAGCAGCTTATTGTCAGGGGGTCAAGCTGGGGCCAACGTCCTGACTTTC
NA	TRBV11-2	TRBJ2-7	TRBD2	CASSLVGLESYEQYF	TGTGCCAGCAGCTTAGTGGGACTAGAGTCCTACGAGCAGTACTTC
NA	TRBV19	TRBJ1-1	NA	CASSIDAATRNTEAFF	TGTGCCAGTAGTATAGATGCGGCTACTCGGAACACTGAAGCTTTCTTT
NA	TRBV7-9	TRBJ2-1	NA	CASSLVTVGEQFF	TGTGCCAGCAGCTTAGTTACAGTCGGTGAGCAGTTCTTC
NA	TRBV5-1	TRBJ1-3	NA	CASSLDRDSGNTIYF	TGCGCCAGCAGCTTGGACAGAGACTCTGGAAACACCATATATTTT
NA	TRBV4-3	TRBJ1-1	NA	CASSQELPGMAFF	TGCGCCAGCAGCCAAGAACTTCCAGGGATGGCTTTCTTT
NA	TRBV6-5	TRBJ2-3	NA	CASSYTGSMDTQYF	TGTGCCAGCAGTTACACAGGGTCCATGGATACGCAGTATTTT
NA	TRBV2	TRBJ2-3	TRBD2	CATLGTSGLFVGTQYF	TGTGCCACCCTTGGGACTAGCGGGCTCTTCGTGGGTACGCAGTATTTT
NA	TRBV7-9	TRBJ2-7	TRBD1	CASTGQRTYEQYF	TGTGCCAGCACGGGACAGAGGACCTACGAGCAGTACTTC
few	TRBV3-1/TRBV3-2	TRBJ2-7	TRBD1	CASSPWTGTYEQYF	TGTGCCAGCAGCCCCTGGACAGGAACCTACGAGCAGTACTTC
NA	TRBV10-3	TRBJ1-3	NA	CAITPTGDSSGNTIYF	TGTGCCATCACTCCGACAGGTGACTCCTCTGGAAACACCATATATTTT
NA	TRBV11-2	TRBJ2-1	NA	CASSLADSSEQFF	TGTGCCAGCAGCTTAGCTGACTCCTCTGAGCAGTTCTTC
NA	TRBV19	TRBJ2-3	NA	CASTGGKSTQYF	TGTGCCAGTACCGGGGGTAAGAGTACGCAGTATTTT
few	TRBV9	TRBJ1-4	NA	CASSLRVSTNEKLFF	TGTGCCAGCAGCCTGAGGGTTTCGACTAATGAAAAACTGTTTTTT
NA	TRBV28	TRBJ1-4	TRBD1	CASGQGQSNEKLFF	TGTGCCAGCGGCCAGGGACAGTCTAATGAAAAACTGTTTTTT
NA	TRBV6-2/TRBV6-3	TRBJ2-7	TRBD2	CASSEGLGRTYEQYF	TGTGCCAGCAGTGAGGGACTAGGGAGGACCTACGAGCAGTACTTC
NA	TRBV24-1	TRBJ2-5	NA	CATSDSTVGGQETQYF	TGTGCCACCAGTGATTCGACCGTGGGGGGTCAAGAGACCCAGTACTTC
NA	TRBV19	TRBJ2-1	TRBD2	CASHQERGLYNEQFF	TGTGCCAGCCATCAGGAGCGGGGGCTTTACAATGAGCAGTTCTTC
NA	TRBV19	TRBJ1-3	NA	CATNQGSGNTIYF	TGTGCCACCAACCAGGGCTCTGGAAACACCATATATTTT
NA	TRBV12-3/TRBV12-4	TRBJ1-1	TRBD1	CASSTDRVAEAFF	TGTGCCAGCAGTACCGACAGGGTAGCTGAAGCTTTCTTT
NA	TRBV6-5	TRBJ1-5	NA	CASRKGTRHQPQHF	TGTGCCAGCAGAAAGGGGACACGACATCAGCCCCAGCATTTT
NA	TRBV11-2	TRBJ2-1	TRBD1	CASSLILDRGHTNEQFF	TGTGCCAGCAGCTTAATTTTGGACAGGGGGCATACAAATGAGCAGTTCTTC
NA	TRBV15	TRBJ2-5	TRBD2	CATGSGGETQYF	TGTGCCACGGGCTCGGGGGGAGAGACCCAGTACTTC
NA	TRBV5-1	TRBJ2-5	NA	CASSLVGYQETQYF	TGCGCCAGCAGCTTGGTTGGCTACCAAGAGACCCAGTACTTC
NA	TRBV19	TRBJ2-1	NA	CASSLTGSSYNEQFF	TGTGCCAGTAGTTTGACTGGCAGCTCCTACAATGAGCAGTTCTTC
NA	TRBV7-2	TRBJ2-2	NA	CASTFRTPETGELFF	TGTGCCAGCACCTTCCGAACTCCTGAAACCGGGGAGCTGTTTTTT
NA	TRBV5-1	TRBJ1-5	TRBD1	CASSLETGGSQPQHF	TGCGCCAGCAGCTTGGAGACAGGGGGATCTCAGCCCCAGCATTTT
NA	TRBV15	TRBJ2-3	NA	CATSRATGPDTQYF	TGTGCCACCAGCAGAGCTACAGGGCCAGATACGCAGTATTTT
NA	TRBV6-1	TRBJ1-1	NA	CASSEGKGGVTEAFF	TGTGCCAGCAGTGAAGGTAAAGGAGGGGTCACTGAAGCTTTCTTT
NA	TRBV19	TRBJ1-4	NA	CASMGPNEKLFF	TGTGCCAGTATGGGCCCAAATGAAAAACTGTTTTTT
NA	TRBV3-1/TRBV3-2	TRBJ2-2	NA	CASSQKHTGGELFF	TGTGCCAGCAGCCAGAAGCACACAGGGGGGGAGCTGTTTTTT
few	TRBV14	TRBJ2-7	NA	CASSQQARLEQYF	TGTGCCAGCAGCCAACAGGCCAGGCTGGAGCAGTACTTC
NA	TRBV28	TRBJ2-1	NA	CASSPPGNRGGEQFF	TGTGCCAGCAGTCCCCCAGGCAACAGGGGGGGTGAGCAGTTCTTC
NA	TRBV5-4	TRBJ1-1	TRBD1	CASSLGQGEVAFF	TGTGCCAGCAGCTTGGGCCAGGGGGAAGTAGCTTTCTTT
NA	TRBV24-1	TRBJ2-7	NA	CATSDPTGSNEQYF	TGTGCCACCAGTGATCCGACAGGCTCGAACGAGCAGTACTTC
NA	TRBV10-3	TRBJ2-2	TRBD1	CAIGDRGGTGELFF	TGTGCCATCGGGGACAGGGGAGGGACCGGGGAGCTGTTTTTT
NA	TRBV7-8	TRBJ2-7	NA	CASVPDRNDYEQYF	TGTGCCAGCGTCCCAGACAGGAACGACTACGAGCAGTACTTC
NA	TRBV5-1	TRBJ1-1	TRBD1	CASSWGTDTMNTEAFF	TGCGCCAGCAGCTGGGGGACAGATACCATGAACACTGAAGCTTTCTTT
NA	TRBV12-3/TRBV12-4	TRBJ1-2	NA	CASSLSLPAGYTF	TGTGCCAGCAGTCTTTCACTCCCAGCGGGCTACACCTTC
NA	TRBV3-1/TRBV3-2	TRBJ1-2	NA	CARNWAAGAGGTYGYTF	TGTGCCAGAAATTGGGCCGCGGGAGCGGGGGGGACCTATGGCTACACCTTC
NA	TRBV6-2/TRBV6-3	TRBJ2-3	NA	CASSYIPGDTQYF	TGTGCCAGCAGTTACATCCCAGGGGATACGCAGTATTTT
NA	TRBV5-6	TRBJ1-1	NA	CASSLTGSTEAFF	TGTGCCAGCAGCTTGACGGGGAGCACTGAAGCTTTCTTT
NA	TRBV5-1	TRBJ1-6	NA	CASSLGGGNSPLHF	TGCGCCAGCAGCTTGGGGGGAGGTAATTCACCCCTCCACTTT
NA	TRBV7-9	TRBJ1-2	NA	CASSPTGGGLGERYTF	TGTGCCAGCAGCCCAACCGGCGGAGGCCTGGGAGAGCGCTACACCTTC
NA	TRBV27	TRBJ1-1	NA	CASSFIGNTEAFF	TGTGCCAGCAGTTTCATCGGGAACACTGAAGCTTTCTTT
few	TRBV19	TRBJ2-2	NA	CASSMSGSDTGELFF	TGTGCCAGTAGTATGTCGGGTTCGGACACCGGGGAGCTGTTTTTT